These 31 T cell receptor beta chains came from one sample sequenced in a study of graft-versus-host responses after intestinal transplantation. Responders (about 200,000, CFSE-labeled) met about 200,000 stimulators that were irradiated and violet-dye-labeled. Sequenced by immunoSEQ multiplex PCR; TCRdb stores in-frame clones only, minus some. The sample holds about 14,000 clones, roughly two fifths seen once. The sequences come from alloreactive CD8+ T cells from a mixed lymphocyte reaction culture, collected before intestinal transplant. Subset noted: CFSE-low proliferating T cells sorted from approximately 6-day pre-transplant mixed lymphocyte reaction (GvH or HvG direction). The receptors originated from a human patient who received an intestinal transplant.

This clone was seen more than once but under ten times. The V gene is TRBV6-5, the J gene TRBJ2-3; TRBD2 is a possible D gene (6 bases). This CDR3 contains 14 residues. Trimming cost V 8 bases and J 3 bases, with 15 bases left between them. Germline values: CDR1 MNHEY, CDR2 SVGAGI. CDR3 amino acids: CASALGLATDTQYF. The CDR3 nucleotides read TGTGCCAGCGCCCTAGGCCTAGCGACAGATACGCAGTATTTT.

The rearrangement links TRBV9 to TRBJ2-3; the match to TRBD2 covers 14 bases. The V and J ends lost 4 bases and 6 bases, in that order; junction bases with no gene match: 4. CDR3 length equals 15 residues. Germline V CDR1 and CDR2: SGDLS, YYNGEE. The CDR3, as DNA: TGTGCCAGCAGCACGACTAGCGGGAGGGGCGATACGCAGTATTTT. This sequence encodes CASSTTSGRGDTQYF.

This chain connects TRBV4-3 to TRBJ1-3; D gene unclear. The V end was cut by 0 bases, the J end by 10 bases, with 16 bases between. CDR3 size: 15 residues. Germline loops: CDR1 LGHNA, CDR2 YSLEER. The CDR3 loop reads CASSQDWSSRGTIYF. The CDR3 bases are TGCGCCAGCAGCCAAGATTGGTCAAGCCGGGGAACCATATATTTT.

CDR3 residues: CASSVQTGDYYEQYF. CDR3 bases: TGTGCCAGCAGTGTTCAGACAGGGGACTACTACGAGCAGTACTTC. This rearrangement joins TRBV6-1 to TRBJ2-7; D possibly corresponds to TRBD1 (8 bases). CDR1 MNHNS and CDR2 SASEGT come from the germline V gene. Between the trimmed V and J ends, which lost 4 bases and 3 bases, there was a span of 16 bases. The CDR3 has 15 residues.

This clone was detected only a few times. The chain combines TRBV6-1 with TRBJ2-7; weak D call: TRBD2 (6 bases). The CDR3 consists of 16 residues. Trimming stripped 3 bases from V and 3 bases from J, with 18 bases between. The V gene's germline CDR1 is MNHNS and CDR2 SASEGT. CDR3 nucleotide sequence: TGTGCCAGCAGTGAGACCTGGGGGGAGAGGCTCTACGAGCAGTACTTC. It is translated as CASSETWGERLYEQYF.

By sample fraction, this clone is medium-sized. This chain uses TRBV2 with TRBJ2-1, with D possibly matching TRBD2 (7 bases). CDR1 is SNHLY and CDR2 is FYNNEI in the germline V gene. The V gene lost 6 bases and the J gene lost 5 bases, with 11 bases spanning the gap. This CDR3 has 13 residues. The CDR3 nucleotides are TGTGCCAGCAGAAGCGGGGACAACAATGAGCAGTTCTTC. Protein sequence: CASRSGDNNEQFF.

The chain couples TRBV7-9 to TRBJ2-1; 7 nucleotides align to TRBD2. With V trimmed by 5 bases and J by 6 bases, 7 bases remained unmatched. The CDR3 is 14 residues long. Germline-derived CDR1 and CDR2 are SEHNR and FQNEAQ (reference sequence). The CDR3 coding sequence is TGTGCCAGCAGCCCCATCTCTAGCGGCAATGAGCAGTTCTTC. It translates to CASSPISSGNEQFF.

This chain links TRBV6-5 with TRBJ2-2, with TRBD2 as a possible D gene (5 bases). From germline, CDR1 is MNHEY and CDR2 SVGAGI. The length of the CDR3 is 14 residues. V was clipped by 2 bases and J by 4 bases, with 8 bases between them. DNA of the CDR3: TGTGCCAGCAGTTACGTGGGGAGCACCGGGGAGCTGTTTTTT. Translated, it gives CASSYVGSTGELFF.

By sample share, this clone is medium-sized (0.01 to 0.1%). The rearrangement uses TRBV10-2 and TRBJ2-7, with D possibly being TRBD1 (5 bases). With 3 bases removed from V and 0 bases from J, the gap between germline ends came to 9 bases. Germline V lookup: CDR1 WSHSY, CDR2 SAAADI. The CDR3 contains 14 residues. For the CDR3, the DNA is TGCGCCAGCAGTGACCCAGGGCCCTCCTACGAGCAGTACTTC. It is translated as CASSDPGPSYEQYF.

This clone was seen a handful of times. The chain uses TRBV28 and TRBJ2-1, with 8 bases that match TRBD1. Germline CDR1 reads MDHEN; CDR2 reads SYDVKM. Trimming at V came to 3 bases and at J to 6 bases, leaving 4 bases not matched to a gene. The CDR3 has 14 residues. CDR3 DNA sequence: TGTGCCAGCAGTTTCACCGGGACAGGCAATGAGCAGTTCTTC. Its protein is CASSFTGTGNEQFF.

V and J are TRBV11-2 and TRBJ1-1; tentative D call: TRBD1 (5 bases). Germline V CDR1 and CDR2: SGHAT, FQNNGV. The CDR3 length is 15 residues. V lost 0 bases, J lost 3 bases, and 11 bases lay in between. CDR3: CASSLDGGGYTEAFF. DNA for the CDR3: TGTGCCAGCAGCTTAGATGGGGGAGGGTACACTGAAGCTTTCTTT.

The chain carries TRBV5-1 and TRBJ2-7; tentative D call: TRBD1 (6 bases). This CDR3 is 14 amino acids long. V was shortened by 6 bases and J by 0 bases, with 13 bases between the two germline ends. Germline V gene sequence: CDR1 SGHRS, CDR2 YFSETQ. In DNA form, the CDR3 reads TGCGCCAGCAAATGGACAGTGTCCTCCTACGAGCAGTACTTC. Its protein is CASKWTVSSYEQYF.

This clone was observed a few times. The chain employs TRBV5-1 and TRBJ2-5, with TRBD1 as a possible D gene (5 bases). Germline V CDR1 and CDR2: SGHRS, YFSETQ. The CDR3 consists of 15 residues. V lost 1 base and J lost 0, with 10 bases in between. The CDR3 DNA reads TGCGCCAGCAGCTTGTACCTACAGGACCAAGAGACCCAGTACTTC. This translates into CASSLYLQDQETQYF. Combining the CDR3 with reference TRBV5-1 and TRBJ2-5 gives the whole variable domain KAGVTQTPRYLIKTRGQQVTLSCSPISGHRSVSWYQQTPGQGLQFLFEYFSETQRNKGNFPGRFSGRQFSNSRSEMNVSTLELGDSALYLCASSLYLQDQETQYFGPGTRLLVL.

This clone was observed a handful of times. The V call is TRBV27, the J call TRBJ1-5, with D maybe TRBD1 (6 bases). CDR1 is MNHEY and CDR2 is SMNVEV in the germline V gene (reference sequence). Trimming removed 2 bases from V and 5 bases from J, with 10 bases in between. The CDR3 runs 14 residues. The CDR3 spells CASSLLQGHQPQHF. DNA of the CDR3: TGTGCCAGCAGTTTACTACAGGGCCATCAGCCCCAGCATTTT.

By share of the sample, this clone is medium-sized. J is TRBJ1-1 and V is TRBV19; possible D gene TRBD1, 5 bases. The ends were cut back, 6 bases at V and 9 bases at J, with 11 bases in the middle. Germline lookup yields CDR1 LNHDA and CDR2 SQIVND (reference sequence). The CDR3 length is 11 residues. The CDR3 loop is CASRSGDKAFF. The CDR3 DNA sequence: TGTGCCAGTAGATCGGGGGATAAAGCTTTCTTT.

This chain links TRBV5-1 with TRBJ2-1; D call uncertain. The CDR3 has 13 residues. Germline V CDR1 and CDR2: SGHRS, YFSETQ. V shed 4 bases and J shed 6 bases, with 11 bases lying between them. DNA for the CDR3: TGCGCCAGCAGCCCCTACTCGGGCAATGAGCAGTTCTTC. It encodes CASSPYSGNEQFF.

This clone was counted between two and nine times. The chain carries TRBV5-8 and TRBJ2-5, with TRBD1 identical over 11 bases. V trimming: 7 bases; J trimming: 4 bases; junction bases outside the gene matches: 6. The CDR3 covers 14 residues. Germline assignment: CDR1 SGHTS and CDR2 YDEGEE. The CDR3 here is CASGDRGSGETQYF. CDR3 DNA: TGTGCCAGCGGGGACAGGGGGTCCGGAGAGACCCAGTACTTC.

The rearrangement links TRBV28 to TRBJ2-5; TRBD2 matches at 8 bases. V dropped 3 bases and J dropped 1; count of bases not matched to a gene: 13. CDR3 length equals 18 residues. From germline, CDR1 is MDHEN and CDR2 SYDVKM. CDR3 in DNA: TGTGCCAGCAGTTTCATCGAGGACGGGAGGGCCCGCCAAGAGACCCAGTACTTC. This translates into CASSFIEDGRARQETQYF.

V and J are TRBV7-6 and TRBJ2-1; 9 positions agree with TRBD1. J was trimmed by 2 bases and V by 1 base; bases with no gene match: 3. Germline lookup yields CDR1 SGHVS and CDR2 FNYEAQ. The length of the CDR3 is 16 residues. Here the CDR3 reads CASSLVRTGAYNEQFF. The CDR3 DNA is TGTGCCAGCAGCTTAGTTCGGACAGGGGCCTACAATGAGCAGTTCTTC.

For this clone: The same CDR3 can be traced to other DNA sequences in this sample. This chain joins TRBV10-1 and TRBJ2-1; 10 nucleotides align to TRBD2. This CDR3 comprises 16 residues. CDR1 WNHNN and CDR2 SYGVQD come from the germline V gene (reference sequence). The CDR3 sequence is CASCTSGEESYNEQFF. The DNA of the CDR3 is TGCGCTAGCTGTACTAGCGGGGAAGAGTCCTACAATGAGCAGTTCTTC.

This clone was counted a few times. The rearrangement uses TRBV25-1 and TRBJ2-1; possible D gene TRBD2, 6 bases. This CDR3 has 14 residues. Trimming cost V 4 bases and J 6 bases, with 13 bases left between them. From germline, CDR1 is MGHDK and CDR2 SYGVNS. The CDR3 spells CASSVRGWPNEQFF. CDR3 coding DNA: TGTGCCAGCAGTGTCCGGGGGTGGCCCAATGAGCAGTTCTTC.

The V gene is TRBV7-9, the J gene TRBJ2-1; D is uncertain. This CDR3 spans 13 amino acids. CDR1 and CDR2 from the germline V gene are SEHNR and FQNEAQ (reference sequence). V lost 1 base and J lost 9, with 10 bases in between. The CDR3 nucleotides are TGTGCCAGCAGCTTAGTCTCCATCGGTGAGCAGTTCTTC. This codes for CASSLVSIGEQFF.

This clone was observed a handful of times. The chain recombines TRBV4-1 with TRBJ2-7, with 13 bases that match TRBD2. In germline, CDR1 is MGHRA, CDR2 YSYEKL. Trimming removed 4 bases from V and 2 bases from J; junction bases left unmatched: 2. The CDR3 is 15 amino acids. CDR3 nucleotide sequence: TGCGCCAGCAGCCGCGGGACTAGCGGGGCCTACGAGCAGTACTTC. Translating gives CASSRGTSGAYEQYF.

Judged by abundance, this clone is medium-sized. As DNA, the CDR3 is TGTGCCAGTAGTATGGTGAAGGGGGGGCAGCCCCAGCATTTT. Its translation: CASSMVKGGQPQHF. The chain recombines TRBV19 with TRBJ1-5; D is perhaps TRBD1 (6 bases). The CDR3 totals 14 residues. Germline V gene lookup returns CDR1 LNHDA and CDR2 SQIVND (reference sequence). V lost 3 bases to trimming and J lost 7 bases, with 13 bases between them. The entire variable domain, with the rest obtained from reference TRBV19 and TRBJ1-5, is as follows: DGGITQSPKYLFRKEGQNVTLSCEQNLNHDAMYWYRQDPGQGLRLIYYSQIVNDFQKGDIAEGYSVSREKKESFPLTVTSAQKNPTAFYLCASSMVKGGQPQHFGDGTRLSIL.

CDR3 sequence reads: CASSLGTSGYDEQYF. Written as DNA, the CDR3 is TGTGCCAGCAGTCTAGGGACTAGCGGGTACGATGAGCAGTACTTC. The genes are TRBV28 and TRBJ2-7; TRBD2 agrees at 12 bases. The CDR3 is 15 amino acids. Germline CDR1 MDHEN, CDR2 SYDVKM. The V and J ends lost 5 bases and 7 bases, in that order; junction bases with no gene match: 9. Full variable domain (remainder filled in from reference TRBV28 and TRBJ2-7): DVKVTQSSRYLVKRTGEKVFLECVQDMDHENMFWYRQDPGLGLRLIYFSYDVKMKEKGDIPEGYSVSREKKERFSLILESASTNQTSMYLCASSLGTSGYDEQYFGPGTRLTVT.

This sequence joins TRBV6-5 and TRBJ2-2, with TRBD2 matching over 9 bases. The trim removed 5 bases at V and 7 bases at J, leaving 8 bases unmatched. The germline CDR1 and CDR2 sequences are MNHEY and SVGAGI. There are 15 residues in the CDR3. The CDR3 DNA sequence: TGTGCCAGCAGTACTGCGGGAGGGTGGGGCGGGGAGCTGTTTTTT. It encodes CASSTAGGWGGELFF.

This clone has a handful of counts. This chain connects TRBV11-2 to TRBJ1-1; D not certain. CDR1 SGHAT and CDR2 FQNNGV come from the germline V gene. The CDR3 consists of 14 residues. V dropped 4 bases and J dropped 4 bases, with 13 bases sitting between them. In DNA form, the CDR3 reads TGTGCCAGCAGCTCGTGGGCTATTAGCACTGAAGCTTTCTTT. Protein product: CASSSWAISTEAFF.

The rearrangement links TRBV4-1 to TRBJ2-5; tentatively, D is TRBD2 (7 bases). Germline CDR1 and CDR2: MGHRA and YSYEKL. Trimming removed 2 bases at V and 5 bases at J, with 15 bases between. This CDR3 has 15 amino acids. The CDR3 sequence is CASSQLGGAGETQYF. CDR3 nucleotides: TGCGCCAGCAGCCAACTAGGGGGGGCCGGCGAGACCCAGTACTTC.

The chain uses TRBV28 and TRBJ2-4; 7 bases line up with TRBD2. This CDR3 comprises 13 residues. V gave up 3 bases and J gave up 8 bases; unmatched junction bases: 4. The V gene's germline CDR1 is MDHEN and CDR2 SYDVKM. The CDR3 nucleotides read TGTGCCAGCAGTTTGCGGGCGGGAGACATTCAGTACTTC. It codes for CASSLRAGDIQYF.

This clone appeared a single time. The gene calls are TRBV9 and TRBJ2-3; 7 bases are a match to TRBD2. The CDR3 runs to 17 residues. Germline V gene sequence: CDR1 SGDLS, CDR2 YYNGEE. V was pared by 0 bases and J by 3 bases, with 10 bases of the junction left unmatched. CDR3 amino acids: CASSVDSGTTHTDTQYF. The CDR3 DNA reads TGTGCCAGCAGCGTAGATTCCGGGACTACTCATACAGATACGCAGTATTTT.

There are a few counts of this clone. This rearrangement joins TRBV11-2 to TRBJ2-2; 9 nucleotides agree with TRBD1. V shed 2 bases and J 6 bases; nucleotides not matched to a gene: 4. Per the germline V gene, CDR1 is SGHAT and CDR2 is FQNNGV. This CDR3 is built from 15 residues. The CDR3 region has the DNA TGTGCCAGCAGCTTATGGGACAGGGAACCCGGGGAGCTGTTTTTT. Translating it yields CASSLWDREPGELFF.